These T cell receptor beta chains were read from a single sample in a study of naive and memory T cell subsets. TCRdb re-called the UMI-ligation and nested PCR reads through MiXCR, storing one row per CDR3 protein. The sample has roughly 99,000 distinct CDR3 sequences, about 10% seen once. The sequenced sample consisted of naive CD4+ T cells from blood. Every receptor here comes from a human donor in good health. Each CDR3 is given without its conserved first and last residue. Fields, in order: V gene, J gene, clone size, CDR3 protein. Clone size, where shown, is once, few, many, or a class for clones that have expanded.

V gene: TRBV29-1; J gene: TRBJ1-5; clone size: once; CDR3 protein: SVWTGPNQPQH
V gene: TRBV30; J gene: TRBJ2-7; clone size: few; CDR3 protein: AWSVQTSGSREQY
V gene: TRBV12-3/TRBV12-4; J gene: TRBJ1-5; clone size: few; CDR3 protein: ASSPRAGTGASNQPQH
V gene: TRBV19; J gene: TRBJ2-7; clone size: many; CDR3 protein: ASNARQGAYEQY
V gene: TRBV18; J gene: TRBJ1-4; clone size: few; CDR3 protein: ASSPQPLQGNEKLF
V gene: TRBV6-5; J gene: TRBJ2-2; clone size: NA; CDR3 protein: ASSRMGQTNTGELF
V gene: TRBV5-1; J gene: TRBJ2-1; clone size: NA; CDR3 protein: ASSSRSEGSNEQF
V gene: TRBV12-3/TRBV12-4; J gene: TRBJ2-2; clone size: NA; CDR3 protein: ATTNRGVTGELF
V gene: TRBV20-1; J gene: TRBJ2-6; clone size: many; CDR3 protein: SARQGSSGANVLT
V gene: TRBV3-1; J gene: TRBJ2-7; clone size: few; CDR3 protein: ASSQDTAGSYEQY
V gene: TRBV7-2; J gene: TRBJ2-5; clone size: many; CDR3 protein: ASSLEGGYETQY
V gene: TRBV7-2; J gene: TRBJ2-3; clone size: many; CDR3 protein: ASSLAYGSTDTQY
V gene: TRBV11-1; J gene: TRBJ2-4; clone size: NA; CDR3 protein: ASSSSIAKNIQY
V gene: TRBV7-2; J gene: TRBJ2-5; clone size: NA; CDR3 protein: ASSRTSGGPQETQY
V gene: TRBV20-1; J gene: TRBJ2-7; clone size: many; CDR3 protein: SARGYRDTYEQY
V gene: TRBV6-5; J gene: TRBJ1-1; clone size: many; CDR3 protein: ASSYSRGTEAF
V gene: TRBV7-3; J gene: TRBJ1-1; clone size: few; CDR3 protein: ASSLSGGNTEAF
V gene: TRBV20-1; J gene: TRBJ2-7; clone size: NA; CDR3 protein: SAAGTGWLDEQY
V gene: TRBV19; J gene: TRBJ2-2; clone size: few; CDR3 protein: ASSITPGTSAGELF
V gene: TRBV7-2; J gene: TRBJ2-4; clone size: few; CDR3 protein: ASSQGQGTAKNIQY
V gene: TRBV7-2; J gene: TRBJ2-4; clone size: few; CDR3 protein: ASSPYEAGRNIQY
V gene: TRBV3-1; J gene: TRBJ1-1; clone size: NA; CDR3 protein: ASSQDVGEAF
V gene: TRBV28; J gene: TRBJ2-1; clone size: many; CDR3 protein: ASSFLAVTYNEQF
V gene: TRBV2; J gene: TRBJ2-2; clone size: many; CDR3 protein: ASSERQVAVTGELF
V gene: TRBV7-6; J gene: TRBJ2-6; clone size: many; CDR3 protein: ASSLVPGANVLT
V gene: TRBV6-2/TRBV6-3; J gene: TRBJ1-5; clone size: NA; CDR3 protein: ASSQTTGTGPSNQPQH
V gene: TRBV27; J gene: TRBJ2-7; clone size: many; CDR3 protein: ASSDSRASYEQY
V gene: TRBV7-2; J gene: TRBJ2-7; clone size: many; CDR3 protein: ASSVLWEGGEQY
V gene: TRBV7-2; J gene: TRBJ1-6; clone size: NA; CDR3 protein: ASSRLGGTADSPLH